What follows is one T cell receptor beta chain and its context. Its antigen is undetermined. The data are from a study of PD-1 blockade in classical Hodgkin lymphoma. Overall study findings and caveats: Compared with baseline, CD4+ but not CD8+ TCR diversity had risen significantly by C4D1. Complete responders possessed baseline diversity comparable to newly diagnosed patients. Relative to healthy donors, newly diagnosed patients reportedly had lower baseline TCR diversity, which was reported as lower still in relapsed/refractory patients.

Relapse was seen in all patients after autologous stem cell transplantation, and brentuximab vedotin exposure was variable. TCRdb keeps only in-frame clones here, not all; method: immunoSEQ multiplex PCR. The sample includes about 20,000 clones, 70% to 80% of them seen just once. The ends were cut back, 2 bases at V and 13 bases at J, with 12 bases in the middle. The CDR3 is 12 residues long. Germline CDR1 is MNHNS and CDR2 is SASEGT. The V gene is TRBV6-1, the J gene TRBJ2-1; a possible D gene is TRBD1 (5 bases). The sequence derives from a human donor with classical Hodgkin lymphoma. Sequencing was performed on peripheral blood mononuclear cells (PBMCs), taken before the second cycle of nivolumab. As DNA, the CDR3 is TGTGCCAGCAGTGAAATATGGCAGGGACAGTTCTTC. It is translated as CASSEIWQGQFF.